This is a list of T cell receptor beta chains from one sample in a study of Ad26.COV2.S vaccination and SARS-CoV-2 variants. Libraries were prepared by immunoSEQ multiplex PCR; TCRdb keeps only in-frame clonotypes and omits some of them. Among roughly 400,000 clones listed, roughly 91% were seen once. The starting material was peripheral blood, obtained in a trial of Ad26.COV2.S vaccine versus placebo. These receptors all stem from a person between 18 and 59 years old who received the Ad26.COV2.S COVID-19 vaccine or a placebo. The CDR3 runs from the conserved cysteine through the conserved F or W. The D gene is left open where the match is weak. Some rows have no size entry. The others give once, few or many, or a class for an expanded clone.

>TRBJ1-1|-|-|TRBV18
TGTGCCAGCTCACCACGGGAGATGAACACTGAAGCTTTCTTT
CASSPREMNTEAFF
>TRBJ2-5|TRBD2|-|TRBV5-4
TGTGCCAGCAGCTTGGTAGCGGGAGGGCCCGGTGGAGAGACCCAGTACTTC
CASSLVAGGPGGETQYF
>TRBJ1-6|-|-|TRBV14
TGTGCCAGCAGCCAAGCCGGGATTGAACCCCTCCACTTT
CASSQAGIEPLHF
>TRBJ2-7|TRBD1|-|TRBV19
TGTGCCAGTAGTAGCGGACAGGGCGCCTACGAGCAGTACTTC
CASSSGQGAYEQYF
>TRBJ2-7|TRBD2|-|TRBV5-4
TGTGCCAGCAGCTTGGATCCGGGGGGCTACGAGCAGTACTTC
CASSLDPGGYEQYF
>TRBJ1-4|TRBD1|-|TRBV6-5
TGTGCCAGCAGTTACAGGGGGCGCGCTGAAAAACTGTTTTTT
CASSYRGRAEKLFF
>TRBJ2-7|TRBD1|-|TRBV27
TGTGCCAGCAGTGGACAGGGGGTAGCTTACGAGCAGTACTTC
CASSGQGVAYEQYF
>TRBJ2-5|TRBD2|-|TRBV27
TGTGCCAGCAGTTCGGTCGGAGCGGGAGAAGAGACCCAGTACTTC
CASSSVGAGEETQYF
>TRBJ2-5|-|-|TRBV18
TGTGCCAGCTCACCACTCAACCAAGAGACCCAGTACTTC
CASSPLNQETQYF
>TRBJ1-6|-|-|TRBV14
TGTGCCAGCAGCCAAGGGGGACCGATCTCCTATAATTCACCCCTCCACTTT
CASSQGGPISYNSPLHF
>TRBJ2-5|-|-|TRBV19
TGTGCCAGTAGTGGGGACCTAGGGGAGACCCAGTACTTC
CASSGDLGETQYF
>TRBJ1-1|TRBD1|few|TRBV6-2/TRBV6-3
TGTGCCAGCAGCGTCCACAGGGGGACGAGAGAAGCTTTCTTT
CASSVHRGTREAFF
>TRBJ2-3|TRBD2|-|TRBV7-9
TGTGCCAGCAGCCGGGGAGGGAGCACAGATACGCAGTATTTT
CASSRGGSTDTQYF
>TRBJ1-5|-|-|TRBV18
TGTGCCAGCTCATCGTACGAAAATCAGCCCCAGCATTTT
CASSSYENQPQHF
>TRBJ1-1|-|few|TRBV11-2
TGTGCCAGCAAACACCCGGGGGGGATGGGAGCTTTCTTT
CASKHPGGMGAFF
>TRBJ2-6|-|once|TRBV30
TGTGCCTGGAGTATGGGCTCTGGGGCCAACGTCCTGACTTTC
CAWSMGSGANVLTF
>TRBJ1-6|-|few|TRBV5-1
TGCGCCAGCAGCCTGGACGGTTCACCCCTCCACTTT
CASSLDGSPLHF
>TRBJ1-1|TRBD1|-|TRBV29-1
TGCAGCGTTGGACAGGGAAACACTGAAGCTTTCTTT
CSVGQGNTEAFF
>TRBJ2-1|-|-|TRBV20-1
TGCAGTGCTAGTAAGCTCTCCTACAATGAGCAGTTCTTC
CSASKLSYNEQFF
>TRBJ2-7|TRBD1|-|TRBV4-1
TGCGCCAGCAGCCCCCGGACAGGGGGAAACTACGAGCAGTACTTC
CASSPRTGGNYEQYF
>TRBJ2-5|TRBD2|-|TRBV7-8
TGTGCCAGCAGCCGCTCCAGACTAGCGGGAGGGGAGACCCAGTACTTC
CASSRSRLAGGETQYF
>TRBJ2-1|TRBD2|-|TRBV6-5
TGTGCCAGCAGCCAGACTAGCCGAAAGGAGCAGTTCTTC
CASSQTSRKEQFF
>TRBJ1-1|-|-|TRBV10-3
TGTGCCATCAGTGAGTCGGGGAAGGGGGTGAACACTGAAGCTTTCTTT
CAISESGKGVNTEAFF
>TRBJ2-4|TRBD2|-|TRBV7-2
TGTGCCAGCAGCCTGTGGACTAGCGCCGCAACTAAAAACATTCAGTACTTC
CASSLWTSAATKNIQYF
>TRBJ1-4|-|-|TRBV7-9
TGTGCCAGCAGCGAGGTCGGAAAGTTTTTT
CASSEVGKFF
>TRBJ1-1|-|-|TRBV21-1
TGTGCCAGCAGCACCTCTGACACGACCGGGGAAGCTTTCTTT
CASSTSDTTGEAFF
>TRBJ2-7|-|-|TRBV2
TGTGCCAGCAGACTCGAAGCGGATAGCTCCTACGAGCAGTACTTC
CASRLEADSSYEQYF
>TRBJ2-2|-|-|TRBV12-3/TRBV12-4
TGTGCCAGCAGTTACGCGAACACCGGGGAGCTGTTTTTT
CASSYANTGELFF
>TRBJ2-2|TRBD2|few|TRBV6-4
TGTGCCAGCAGCCTAGCGGGAGGGGCGAACACCGGGGAGCTGTTTTTT
CASSLAGGANTGELFF
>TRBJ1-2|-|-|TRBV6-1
TGTGCCAGCAGTGAAAAGGAATTAGCACCCTATGGCTACACCTTC
CASSEKELAPYGYTF
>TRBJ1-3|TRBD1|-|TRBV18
TGTGCCAGCTTAACAGGGGAAGGAAACACCATATATTTT
CASLTGEGNTIYF
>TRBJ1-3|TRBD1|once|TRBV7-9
TGTGCCAGCAGCTTCGTTTTACAGGGGGCTGGAAACACCATATATTTT
CASSFVLQGAGNTIYF
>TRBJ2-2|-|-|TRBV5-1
TGCGCCAGCCACGGGGCAGGGAACACCGGGGAGCTGTTTTTT
CASHGAGNTGELFF
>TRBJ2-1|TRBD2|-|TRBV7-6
TGTGCCAGCAGCCGCTTTGGACTAGCGTTTGACAATGAGCAGTTCTTC
CASSRFGLAFDNEQFF
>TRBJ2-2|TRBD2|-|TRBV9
TGTGCCAGCAGCGTAGTCGGGACTAGCGTAAACACCGGGGAGCTGTTTTTT
CASSVVGTSVNTGELFF
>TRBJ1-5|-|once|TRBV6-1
TGTGCCAGCGGTGACGTTCTTCAGCCCCAGCATTTT
CASGDVLQPQHF
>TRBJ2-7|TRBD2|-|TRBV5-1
TGCGCCAGCAGCTTTACTAGCGGGAGGTCAGGCGAGCAGTACTTC
CASSFTSGRSGEQYF
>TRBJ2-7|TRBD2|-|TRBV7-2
TGTGCCAGCAGCATAACTCTAGCGGGGAGCTACGAGCAGTACTTC
CASSITLAGSYEQYF
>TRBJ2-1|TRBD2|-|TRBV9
TGTGCCAGCAGCCCTATTAGCGGGACTTACAATGAGCAGTTCTTC
CASSPISGTYNEQFF
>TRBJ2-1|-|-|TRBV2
TGTGCCAGCACTCTGGGGGGCCCTGGGGCCTACAATGAGCAGTTCTTC
CASTLGGPGAYNEQFF